The clone carrying this TCR beta chain was seen a few times. Its antigen is as yet unknown. Every isolated RNA sample was fully reverse transcribed, so sequencing captured expressed TCRB transcripts. Clones were read by immunoSEQ multiplex PCR, and TCRdb kept only the in-frame ones, dropping some. The sample consists of around 250,000 clones, roughly 14% of them appearing once. This sample is drawn from a study of beta chain features in type 1 diabetes. The junction had 5 bases not matched to a gene; V was cut back by 3 bases and J by 2 bases. This CDR3 is 15 amino acids long. In germline, CDR1 is SGDLS, CDR2 YYNGEE. The study's findings and limits: In all four CD4+ subsets, TCRB CDR3 length was significantly, moderately reduced in type 1 diabetes.

The receptor was derived from a man aged 25-45 years with type 1 diabetes. Material for sequencing was naive CD4+ T cells from blood. The rearrangement links TRBV9 to TRBJ2-7, with 10 bases identical to TRBD1. CDR3 sequence: CASSGGTGVAYEQYF. DNA for the CDR3: TGTGCCAGCAGCGGCGGGACAGGGGTCGCCTACGAGCAGTACTTC.